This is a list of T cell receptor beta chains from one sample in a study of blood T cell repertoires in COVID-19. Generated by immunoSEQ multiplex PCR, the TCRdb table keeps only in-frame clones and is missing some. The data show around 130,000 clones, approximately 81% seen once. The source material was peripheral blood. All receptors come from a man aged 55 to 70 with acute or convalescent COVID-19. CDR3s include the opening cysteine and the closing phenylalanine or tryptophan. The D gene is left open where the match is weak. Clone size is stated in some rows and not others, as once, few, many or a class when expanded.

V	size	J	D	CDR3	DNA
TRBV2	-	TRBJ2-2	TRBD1	CASKRQGTTGELFF	TGTGCCAGCAAGCGACAGGGAACAACCGGGGAGCTGTTTTTT
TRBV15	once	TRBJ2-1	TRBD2	CATSRTRAGGPHNEQFF	TGTGCCACCAGCAGAACCCGAGCGGGAGGCCCCCACAATGAGCAGTTCTTC
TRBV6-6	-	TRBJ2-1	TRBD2	CASRSGRALEQFF	TGTGCCAGCAGGAGCGGGAGGGCCTTAGAGCAGTTCTTC
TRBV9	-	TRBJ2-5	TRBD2	CASSVGSAGATGTQYF	TGTGCCAGCAGCGTAGGAAGCGCGGGAGCTACTGGGACCCAGTACTTC
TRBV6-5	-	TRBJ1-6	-	CASRPDRSNSPLHF	TGTGCCAGCAGACCCGACAGGAGCAATTCACCCCTCCACTTT
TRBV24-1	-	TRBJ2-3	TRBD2	CATSDFSGIGTDTQYF	TGTGCCACCAGTGATTTTAGCGGGATTGGCACAGATACGCAGTATTTT
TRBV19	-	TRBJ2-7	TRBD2	CASRGSEAGANEQYF	TGTGCCAGTAGGGGATCGGAGGCGGGAGCAAACGAGCAGTACTTC
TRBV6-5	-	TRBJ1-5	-	CASRSQVYSNQPQHF	TGTGCCAGCAGAAGTCAGGTATATAGCAATCAGCCCCAGCATTTT
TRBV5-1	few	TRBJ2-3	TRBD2	CASSLMGGRTDTQYF	TGCGCCAGCAGCTTGATGGGCGGGAGGACAGATACGCAGTATTTT
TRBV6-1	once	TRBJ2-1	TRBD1	CASSELTGGFGEQFF	TGTGCCAGCAGTGAACTAACAGGGGGTTTCGGTGAGCAGTTCTTC
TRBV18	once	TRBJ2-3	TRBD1	CASSPRGTGTDTQYF	TGTGCCAGCTCACCACGTGGGACAGGCACAGATACGCAGTATTTT
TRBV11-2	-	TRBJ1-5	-	CASSLRGNSNQPQHF	TGTGCCAGCAGCTTACGGGGGAATAGCAATCAGCCCCAGCATTTT
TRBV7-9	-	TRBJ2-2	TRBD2	CASSLGGTSGNTGELFF	TGTGCCAGCAGCTTAGGAGGGACTAGCGGGAACACCGGGGAGCTGTTTTTT
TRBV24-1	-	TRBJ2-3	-	CATSDLRRGGTDTQYF	TGTGCCACCAGTGATTTGAGGCGGGGTGGCACAGATACGCAGTATTTT
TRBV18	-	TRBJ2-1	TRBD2	CASSPRGTSLHNEQFF	TGTGCCAGCTCACCGCGCGGGACTAGCTTGCACAATGAGCAGTTCTTC
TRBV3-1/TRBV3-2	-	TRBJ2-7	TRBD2	CASSPAGTSGFSSYEQYF	TGTGCCAGCAGCCCAGCCGGGACTAGCGGATTTAGCTCCTACGAGCAGTACTTC
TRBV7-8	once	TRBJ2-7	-	CASGRGLSYEQYF	TGTGCCAGCGGCCGGGGACTCTCCTACGAGCAGTACTTC
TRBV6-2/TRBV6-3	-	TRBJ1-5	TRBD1	CASSRGVQGASNQPQHF	TGTGCCAGCAGTAGGGGGGTGCAGGGGGCTAGCAATCAGCCCCAGCATTTT
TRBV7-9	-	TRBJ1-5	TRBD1	CASSFGGDSQPQHF	TGTGCCAGCAGCTTCGGTGGGGACAGTCAGCCCCAGCATTTT
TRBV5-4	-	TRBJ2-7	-	CASSLTPLEQYF	TGTGCCAGCAGCCTCACTCCCCTCGAGCAGTACTTC
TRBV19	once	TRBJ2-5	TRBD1	CASSPGQRQETQYF	TGTGCCAGTAGCCCGGGACAGAGACAAGAGACCCAGTACTTC
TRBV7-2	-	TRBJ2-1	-	CASSPDGARGREQFF	TGTGCCAGCAGCCCCGACGGGGCCAGGGGCCGGGAGCAGTTCTTC
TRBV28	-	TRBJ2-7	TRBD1	CASSPPTGGYYEQYF	TGTGCCAGCAGTCCCCCTACAGGGGGATACTACGAGCAGTACTTC
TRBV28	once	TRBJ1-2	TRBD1	CASSLGTGGGYGYTF	TGTGCCAGCAGTTTAGGGACAGGGGGAGGGTATGGCTACACCTTC
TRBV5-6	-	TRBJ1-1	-	CASSFYSSQVSTEAFF	TGTGCCAGCAGCTTTTATAGCTCACAGGTGAGCACTGAAGCTTTCTTT
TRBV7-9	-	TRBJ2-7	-	CASSLSAGAQPYEQYF	TGTGCCAGCAGCTTGAGTGCAGGGGCGCAGCCCTACGAGCAGTACTTC
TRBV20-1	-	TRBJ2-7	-	CSASYRQISYEQYF	TGCAGTGCTAGTTACAGGCAAATCTCCTACGAGCAGTACTTC
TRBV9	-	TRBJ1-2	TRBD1	CASSADQGVGGYTF	TGTGCCAGCAGCGCGGACCAGGGGGTGGGTGGCTACACCTTC
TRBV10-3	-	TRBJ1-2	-	CAISENRFSYGYTF	TGTGCCATCAGTGAGAACAGGTTTTCGTATGGCTACACCTTC
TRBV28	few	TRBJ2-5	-	CASSLFSRGAQETQYF	TGTGCCAGCAGTTTATTCTCCAGGGGGGCGCAAGAGACCCAGTACTTC
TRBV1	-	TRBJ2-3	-	CTSSQIAGPSTDTQYF	TGCACCAGCAGCCAAATAGCGGGACCCTCGACAGATACGCAGTATTTT
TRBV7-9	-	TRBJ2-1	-	CASSFPGGEQFF	TGTGCCAGCAGCTTTCCCGGGGGTGAGCAGTTCTTC
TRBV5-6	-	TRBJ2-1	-	CASSSGPGEQFF	TGTGCCAGCAGCTCTGGGCCGGGGGAGCAGTTCTTC
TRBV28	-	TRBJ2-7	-	CASSSPRGSYEQYF	TGTGCCAGCAGTTCGCCCCGAGGCTCCTACGAGCAGTACTTC
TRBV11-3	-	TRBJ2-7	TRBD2	CASSPIAGEQYF	TGTGCCAGCAGCCCGATAGCGGGCGAGCAGTACTTC
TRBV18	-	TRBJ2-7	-	CASSPGQDYEQYF	TGTGCCAGCTCACCAGGGCAAGACTACGAGCAGTACTTC
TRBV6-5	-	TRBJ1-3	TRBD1	CASELTGGAGNTIYF	TGTGCCAGTGAGCTTACAGGGGGCGCTGGAAACACCATATATTTT
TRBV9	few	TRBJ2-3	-	CASSGLGGGTDTQYF	TGTGCCAGCAGCGGCTTAGGGGGAGGCACAGATACGCAGTATTTT
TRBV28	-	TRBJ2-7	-	CACMSTSYEQYF	TGTGCCTGCATGAGTACCTCCTACGAGCAGTACTTC
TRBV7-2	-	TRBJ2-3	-	CASSINGGSDTQYF	TGTGCCAGCTCCATAAACGGGGGTTCAGATACGCAGTATTTT
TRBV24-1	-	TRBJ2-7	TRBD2	CATSDTSGPPYEQYF	TGTGCCACCAGTGATACTAGCGGGCCTCCATACGAGCAGTACTTC
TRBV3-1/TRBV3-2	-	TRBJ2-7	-	CASSQLPLSYEQYF	TGTGCCAGCAGCCAACTACCTCTCTCCTACGAGCAGTACTTC
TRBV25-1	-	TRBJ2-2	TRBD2	CASRGTSGVGELFF	TGTGCCAGCAGGGGGACTAGCGGTGTCGGGGAGCTGTTTTTT
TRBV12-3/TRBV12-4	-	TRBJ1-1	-	CASSLEESTEAFF	TGTGCCAGCAGCCTAGAGGAAAGCACTGAAGCTTTCTTT
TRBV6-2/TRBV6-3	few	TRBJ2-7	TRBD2	CASSYALAGVSYEQYF	TGTGCCAGCAGTTACGCACTAGCGGGGGTCTCCTACGAGCAGTACTTC